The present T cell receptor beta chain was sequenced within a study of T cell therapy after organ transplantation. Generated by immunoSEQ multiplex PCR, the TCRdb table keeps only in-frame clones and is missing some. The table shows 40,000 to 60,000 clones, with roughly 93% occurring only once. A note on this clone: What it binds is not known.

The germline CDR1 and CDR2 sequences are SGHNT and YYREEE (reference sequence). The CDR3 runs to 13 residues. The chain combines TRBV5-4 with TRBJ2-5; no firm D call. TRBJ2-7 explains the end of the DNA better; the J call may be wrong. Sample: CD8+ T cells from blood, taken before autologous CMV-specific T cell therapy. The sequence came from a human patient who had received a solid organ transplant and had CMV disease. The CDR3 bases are TGTGCCAGCAGTGTGGGGTATACCTACGAGCAGTACTTC. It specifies CASSVGYTYEQYF.